This is a list of T cell receptor beta chains from one sample in a study of glioma-infiltrating T cells. MiXCR, applied by TCRdb to the multiplex PCR reads, yields one record per CDR3 protein. The data show about 400,000 distinct CDR3 sequences, around 45% seen once. The sequenced material came from glioma tissue, nonneoplastic brain tissue, or PBMCs (not recorded which). Receptor source: a human donor with low-grade glioma or glioblastoma, undergoing nonglioma brain surgery, or in good health (not recorded which). Each CDR3 is given with its conserved first and last residue. The D gene is left open where the match is weak. Expanded clones are given a class, and other clones once, few, many or no size at all.

v_call	clone_size	j_call	d_call	cdr3_aa	cdr3_nt
TRBV7-2	NA	TRBJ2-5	TRBD1	CASSLNPGQGTESQYF	TGTGCCAGCAGCTTGAATCCGGGACAGGGAACTGAGTCCCAGTACTTC
TRBV7-9	few	TRBJ2-1	NA	CASSFRTDVNREQFF	TGTGCCAGCAGCTTTCGGACTGACGTGAATAGGGAGCAGTTCTTC
TRBV10-3	NA	TRBJ1-2	TRBD1	CAISESRQGPNYGYTF	TGTGCCATCAGTGAGTCTCGACAGGGACCTAACTATGGCTACACCTTC
TRBV28	many	TRBJ2-3	NA	CASSLFHLTDTQYF	TGTGCCAGCAGTTTATTTCATCTGACAGATACGCAGTATTTT
TRBV7-9	few	TRBJ2-1	TRBD2	CASSWGSGRNNEQFF	TGTGCCAGCAGCTGGGGTAGCGGGAGAAACAATGAGCAGTTCTTC
TRBV4-2	many	TRBJ2-7	NA	CASSQGDASYEQYF	TGTGCCAGCAGCCAAGGGGACGCCTCCTACGAGCAGTACTTC
TRBV20-1	once	TRBJ2-5	TRBD2	CSARRAGGRVGETQYF	TGCAGTGCTAGGAGGGCGGGAGGGAGGGTAGGAGAGACCCAGTACTTC
TRBV4-3	NA	TRBJ2-3	NA	CASSQVLTDTQYF	TGCGCCAGCAGCCAAGTCCTCACAGATACGCAGTATTTT
TRBV28	many	TRBJ2-1	TRBD1	CASREPGQGHNEQFF	TGTGCCAGCAGAGAGCCGGGACAGGGTCACAATGAGCAGTTCTTC
TRBV28	once	TRBJ2-4	NA	CAGSSAGAGTKNIQYF	TGTGCCGGCAGCTCTGCAGGGGCGGGAACCAAAAACATTCAGTACTTC
TRBV3-1	few	TRBJ1-2	NA	CASSPLAAIYGYTF	TGTGCCAGCAGCCCCCTAGCGGCTATCTATGGCTACACCTTC
TRBV10-2	few	TRBJ2-7	NA	CASTLGGGDYEQYF	TGCGCCAGCACCCTAGGTGGAGGGGACTACGAGCAGTACTTC
TRBV28	NA	TRBJ1-3	TRBD1	CASSSPDRASGNTIYF	TGTGCCAGCAGTTCCCCCGACAGGGCCTCTGGAAACACCATATATTTT
TRBV27	many	TRBJ2-3	NA	CATGRQPRGSQYF	TGTGCCACCGGTCGTCAGCCCCGCGGATCGCAGTATTTT
TRBV12-3/TRBV12-4	few	TRBJ1-1	TRBD1	CASSLNPGGTEAFF	TGTGCCAGCAGTTTAAACCCAGGGGGCACTGAAGCTTTCTTT
TRBV6-1	NA	TRBJ1-6	NA	CASRRMNNSPLHF	TGTGCCAGCAGAAGGATGAATAATTCACCCCTCCACTTT
TRBV28	NA	TRBJ2-3	TRBD2	CASSPGWREGTDTQCF	TGTGCCAGCTCGCCAGGATGGCGGGAGGGCACAGATACGCAGTGTTTT
TRBV11-2	once	TRBJ1-2	TRBD1	CASSFWTGVYGYTF	TGTGCCAGCAGCTTCTGGACAGGGGTCTATGGCTACACCTTC
TRBV20-1	many	TRBJ2-7	NA	CSARDNLYEQYF	TGCAGTGCTAGAGATAACCTCTACGAGCAGTACTTC
TRBV20-1	many	TRBJ2-1	TRBD2	CSATGLAESYNEQFF	TGCAGTGCTACCGGACTAGCGGAGTCCTACAATGAGCAGTTCTTC
TRBV6-1	NA	TRBJ2-2	NA	CASSEGPRQHYTGELFF	TGTGCCAGCAGTGAAGGGCCAAGACAGCACTACACCGGGGAGCTGTTTTTT
TRBV20-1	few	TRBJ2-3	NA	CSAEGNPNSTDTQYF	TGCAGTGCCGAGGGGAACCCAAATAGCACAGATACGCAGTATTTT
TRBV20-1	NA	TRBJ2-7	TRBD2	CSARDGRRYEQYF	TGCAGTGCTAGAGACGGGAGGAGATACGAGCAGTACTTC
TRBV7-2	NA	TRBJ2-7	TRBD2	CASSSQRERLYEQYF	TGTGCCAGCAGCTCCCAGCGGGAAAGGCTCTACGAGCAGTACTTC
TRBV4-1	few	TRBJ2-5	NA	CASSQDGHRQETQYF	TGCGCCAGCAGCCAAGATGGGCACAGACAAGAGACCCAGTACTTC
TRBV20-1	many	TRBJ2-7	TRBD2	CSARAPLAGVYEQYF	TGCAGTGCTAGAGCCCCACTAGCGGGAGTCTACGAGCAGTACTTC
TRBV27	many	TRBJ2-3	TRBD2	CASSFPPGGGTDTQYF	TGTGCCAGCAGTTTTCCCCCGGGAGGGGGTACAGATACGCAGTATTTT
TRBV20-1	many	TRBJ2-7	NA	CSARVGNSYEQYF	TGCAGTGCTAGGGTAGGGAATTCCTACGAGCAGTACTTC
TRBV6-2/TRBV6-3	many	TRBJ1-1	NA	CASSDPGRMGTEAFF	TGTGCCAGCAGTGATCCAGGGAGAATGGGGACTGAAGCTTTCTTT
TRBV12-3/TRBV12-4	NA	TRBJ1-2	TRBD1	CASSPDRGLPPYGYTF	TGTGCCAGCAGTCCGGACAGGGGCCTACCCCCCTATGGCTACACCTTC
TRBV6-1	many	TRBJ2-7	NA	CASSVWYEQYF	TGTGCCAGCAGTGTTTGGTACGAGCAGTACTTC
TRBV12-3/TRBV12-4	NA	TRBJ1-3	NA	CASSDNRVSGNTIYF	TGTGCCAGCAGCGACAATCGGGTCTCTGGAAACACCATATATTTT
TRBV7-3	NA	TRBJ2-5	TRBD2	CASSLKASGQETQYF	TGTGCCAGCAGCTTAAAGGCTAGCGGACAAGAGACCCAGTACTTC
TRBV7-2	NA	TRBJ2-3	NA	CASSFTRASTDTQYF	TGTGCCAGCAGCTTCACCAGGGCAAGCACAGATACGCAGTATTTT
TRBV4-1	once	TRBJ2-5	NA	CASSQDRIEQYF	TGCGCCAGCAGCCAAGATAGAATTGAGCAGTACTTC
TRBV5-1	NA	TRBJ2-3	NA	CASSWQRSGTDTQYF	TGCGCCAGCAGCTGGCAAAGGTCGGGCACAGATACGCAGTATTTT
TRBV28	NA	TRBJ2-1	NA	CASTPGQRGEQFF	TGTGCCAGCACCCCCGGGCAGCGAGGGGAGCAGTTCTTC
TRBV20-1	NA	TRBJ1-1	NA	CSAREWDKNTKAFF	TGCAGTGCTAGAGAATGGGACAAGAACACTAAAGCTTTCTTT
TRBV28	few	TRBJ1-2	NA	CASSFSGRPLNYGYTF	TGTGCCAGCAGTTTCAGCGGGAGACCGTTAAACTATGGCTACACCTTC
TRBV7-6	few	TRBJ1-1	TRBD1	CASSLEGTGERAFF	TGTGCCAGCAGCTTAGAAGGGACAGGGGAACGAGCTTTCTTT
TRBV20-1	NA	TRBJ1-4	NA	CSASGGTNEKLFF	TGCAGTGCTAGCGGGGGGACTAATGAAAAACTGTTTTTT